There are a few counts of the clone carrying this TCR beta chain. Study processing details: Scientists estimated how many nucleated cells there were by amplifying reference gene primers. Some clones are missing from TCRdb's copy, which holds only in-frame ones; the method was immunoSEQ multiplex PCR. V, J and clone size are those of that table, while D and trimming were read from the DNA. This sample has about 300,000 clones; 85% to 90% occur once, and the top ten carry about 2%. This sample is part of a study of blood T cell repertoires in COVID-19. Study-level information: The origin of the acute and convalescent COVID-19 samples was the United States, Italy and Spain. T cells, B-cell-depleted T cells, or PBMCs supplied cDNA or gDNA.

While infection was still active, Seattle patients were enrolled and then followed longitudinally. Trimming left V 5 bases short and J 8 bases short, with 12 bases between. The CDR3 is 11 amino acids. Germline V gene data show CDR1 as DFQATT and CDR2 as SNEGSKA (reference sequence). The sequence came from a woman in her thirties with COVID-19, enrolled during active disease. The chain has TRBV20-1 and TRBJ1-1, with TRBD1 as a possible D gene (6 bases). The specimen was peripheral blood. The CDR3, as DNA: TGCAGTGCTCGGGGGGCAGGGGAAGCTTTCTTT. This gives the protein CSARGAGEAFF.